This is a list of T cell receptor beta chains from one sample in a study of OX40 agonist ivuxolimab in advanced cancers. Assay: immunoSEQ multiplex PCR; the TCRdb copy retains only in-frame clones and omits some. This table has tens of thousands of clones, roughly 90% appearing once. This specimen was CD4+ or CD8+ T cells sorted from blood, taken in a trial of the OX40 agonist ivuxolimab. The receptor source for this set is an adult with an advanced solid tumor such as melanoma, head and neck, liver or kidney cancer. Both conserved end residues are part of each CDR3. The D gene is left open where the match is weak. Expanded clones are given a class, and other clones once, few, many or no size at all.

CDR3 protein: CASSPYGPYEQYF; CDR3 DNA: TGTGCCAGCAGCCCTTACGGACCCTACGAGCAGTACTTC; V gene: TRBV13; CDR3 length: 13; D gene: NA; clone size: NA; J gene: TRBJ2-7
CDR3 protein: CASSLHRAQDTQYF; CDR3 DNA: TGTGCCAGCAGCTTGCACCGGGCCCAAGATACGCAGTATTTT; V gene: TRBV7-9; CDR3 length: 14; D gene: NA; clone size: medium-sized; J gene: TRBJ2-3
CDR3 protein: CASSYLFGREGSTDTQYF; CDR3 DNA: TGTGCCAGCAGCTACCTCTTCGGGCGGGAGGGCAGTACAGATACGCAGTATTTT; V gene: TRBV7-9; CDR3 length: 18; D gene: TRBD2; clone size: NA; J gene: TRBJ2-3
CDR3 protein: CAISVSTYNEQFF; CDR3 DNA: TGTGCCATCAGTGTCTCGACCTACAATGAGCAGTTCTTC; V gene: TRBV10-3; CDR3 length: 13; D gene: NA; clone size: NA; J gene: TRBJ2-1
CDR3 protein: CASNDLGDQETQYF; CDR3 DNA: TGTGCCAGCAACGATTTGGGGGATCAAGAGACCCAGTACTTC; V gene: TRBV7-6; CDR3 length: 14; D gene: NA; clone size: NA; J gene: TRBJ2-5
CDR3 protein: CASRRDDEGQFF; CDR3 DNA: TGTGCCAGCAGGCGGGACGATGAAGGGCAGTTCTTC; V gene: TRBV7-9; CDR3 length: 12; D gene: NA; clone size: NA; J gene: TRBJ2-1
CDR3 protein: CASRSKRDRVIETQYF; CDR3 DNA: TGTGCCAGCAGATCCAAACGGGACAGGGTAATCGAGACCCAGTACTTC; V gene: TRBV6-7; CDR3 length: 16; D gene: TRBD1; clone size: NA; J gene: TRBJ2-5
CDR3 protein: CSVVPGTGGYEQYF; CDR3 DNA: TGCAGCGTTGTTCCCGGGACAGGGGGCTACGAGCAGTACTTC; V gene: TRBV29-1; CDR3 length: 14; D gene: TRBD1; clone size: few; J gene: TRBJ2-7
CDR3 protein: CASSSQEKLFF; CDR3 DNA: TGTGCCAGCAGTTCCCAGGAAAAACTGTTTTTT; V gene: TRBV28; CDR3 length: 11; D gene: NA; clone size: NA; J gene: TRBJ1-4
CDR3 protein: CASSSTLTGGPYEQYF; CDR3 DNA: TGTGCCAGCAGCTCCACCTTGACAGGGGGCCCTTACGAGCAGTACTTC; V gene: TRBV5-4; CDR3 length: 16; D gene: TRBD1; clone size: NA; J gene: TRBJ2-7
CDR3 protein: CASSPGTSGYNEQFF; CDR3 DNA: TGTGCCAGCTCCCCTGGGACTAGCGGATACAATGAGCAGTTCTTC; V gene: TRBV28; CDR3 length: 15; D gene: TRBD2; clone size: once; J gene: TRBJ2-1
CDR3 protein: CASSYSTGEGSTEAFF; CDR3 DNA: TGTGCCAGCAGTTACTCAACAGGGGAGGGGTCCACTGAAGCTTTCTTT; V gene: TRBV6-5; CDR3 length: 16; D gene: TRBD1; clone size: NA; J gene: TRBJ1-1
CDR3 protein: CASSPGTTDTQYF; CDR3 DNA: TGTGCTAGCAGCCCAGGGACGACAGATACGCAGTATTTT; V gene: TRBV7-7; CDR3 length: 13; D gene: NA; clone size: NA; J gene: TRBJ2-3
CDR3 protein: CASSAGTSGLGEQYF; CDR3 DNA: TGCGCCAGCAGCGCCGGGACTAGCGGCTTAGGCGAGCAGTACTTC; V gene: TRBV5-1; CDR3 length: 15; D gene: TRBD2; clone size: NA; J gene: TRBJ2-7
CDR3 protein: CASSTGQGAYEQYF; CDR3 DNA: TGCGCCAGCAGCACGGGACAGGGTGCCTACGAGCAGTACTTC; V gene: TRBV4-3; CDR3 length: 14; D gene: TRBD1; clone size: NA; J gene: TRBJ2-7
CDR3 protein: CASSPGPGTGVQPQHF; CDR3 DNA: TGTGCCAGTAGCCCTGGTCCGGGGACAGGGGTTCAGCCCCAGCATTTT; V gene: TRBV19; CDR3 length: 16; D gene: TRBD1; clone size: NA; J gene: TRBJ1-5
CDR3 protein: CASSLDPSQSSGNTIYF; CDR3 DNA: TGTGCCAGCAGCTTAGACCCATCACAGAGCTCTGGAAACACCATATATTTT; V gene: TRBV7-2; CDR3 length: 17; D gene: NA; clone size: NA; J gene: TRBJ1-3
CDR3 protein: CATSRFGLMGVTDYGYTF; CDR3 DNA: TGTGCCACCAGCAGGTTTGGTCTTATGGGGGTGACGGACTATGGCTACACCTTC; V gene: TRBV15; CDR3 length: 18; D gene: NA; clone size: NA; J gene: TRBJ1-2
CDR3 protein: CASSLEAGGGDEQYF; CDR3 DNA: TGTGCCAGCAGCTTAGAAGCGGGGGGTGGCGACGAGCAGTACTTC; V gene: TRBV11-2; CDR3 length: 15; D gene: TRBD2; clone size: NA; J gene: TRBJ2-7
CDR3 protein: CASSLGATGTDTQYF; CDR3 DNA: TGTGCCAGCAGTTTGGGAGCGACAGGCACAGATACGCAGTATTTT; V gene: TRBV27; CDR3 length: 15; D gene: NA; clone size: NA; J gene: TRBJ2-3
CDR3 protein: CASSQQRDHTGELFF; CDR3 DNA: TGCGCCAGCAGCCAACAGCGGGATCACACCGGGGAGCTGTTTTTT; V gene: TRBV4-3; CDR3 length: 15; D gene: TRBD2; clone size: once; J gene: TRBJ2-2
CDR3 protein: CASSLSTRAAYEQYF; CDR3 DNA: TGTGCCAGCAGTTTATCGACCAGGGCAGCCTACGAGCAGTACTTC; V gene: TRBV27; CDR3 length: 15; D gene: NA; clone size: NA; J gene: TRBJ2-7
CDR3 protein: CASSRLGGGFETQYF; CDR3 DNA: TGTGCCAGCAGCCGCCTCGGAGGGGGCTTTGAGACCCAGTACTTC; V gene: TRBV6-5; CDR3 length: 15; D gene: NA; clone size: once; J gene: TRBJ2-5
CDR3 protein: CATSSDRAQETQYF; CDR3 DNA: TGTGCCACCAGCTCCGACAGGGCCCAAGAGACCCAGTACTTC; V gene: TRBV15; CDR3 length: 14; D gene: TRBD1; clone size: NA; J gene: TRBJ2-5
CDR3 protein: CASSLGPSYEQYF; CDR3 DNA: TGTGCCAGCAGCTTGGGACCATCCTACGAGCAGTACTTC; V gene: TRBV7-3; CDR3 length: 13; D gene: NA; clone size: NA; J gene: TRBJ2-7
CDR3 protein: CASSFGYGYEQYF; CDR3 DNA: TGTGCCAGCAGCTTTGGGTATGGATACGAGCAGTACTTC; V gene: TRBV9; CDR3 length: 13; D gene: NA; clone size: NA; J gene: TRBJ2-7
CDR3 protein: CASSLDNTDTQYF; CDR3 DNA: TGTGCCAGCAGCTTAGACAACACAGATACGCAGTATTTT; V gene: TRBV7-2; CDR3 length: 13; D gene: NA; clone size: NA; J gene: TRBJ2-3
CDR3 protein: CASSFEASGRLEQFF; CDR3 DNA: TGTGCCAGCAGCTTTGAGGCTAGCGGGAGACTTGAGCAGTTCTTC; V gene: TRBV11-3; CDR3 length: 15; D gene: TRBD2; clone size: NA; J gene: TRBJ2-1
CDR3 protein: CSVEGELAGVSSYNEQFF; CDR3 DNA: TGCAGCGTTGAAGGCGAACTAGCGGGAGTTAGCTCCTACAATGAGCAGTTCTTC; V gene: TRBV29-1; CDR3 length: 18; D gene: TRBD2; clone size: NA; J gene: TRBJ2-1
CDR3 protein: CASSLGQGLIEQYF; CDR3 DNA: TGCGCCAGCAGCTTGGGACAGGGGCTAATCGAGCAGTACTTC; V gene: TRBV5-1; CDR3 length: 14; D gene: TRBD1; clone size: NA; J gene: TRBJ2-7
CDR3 protein: CASSERDRTDTQYF; CDR3 DNA: TGTGCCAGCAGTGAAAGGGACAGGACAGATACGCAGTATTTT; V gene: TRBV2; CDR3 length: 14; D gene: TRBD1; clone size: NA; J gene: TRBJ2-3
CDR3 protein: CASSFLPGASTDTQYF; CDR3 DNA: TGTGCCAGCAGCTTTTTACCGGGAGCCTCCACAGATACGCAGTATTTT; V gene: TRBV7-2; CDR3 length: 16; D gene: NA; clone size: NA; J gene: TRBJ2-3
CDR3 protein: CASSQGISYTF; CDR3 DNA: TGTGCCAGCAGCCAAGGGATTAGCTACACCTTC; V gene: TRBV14; CDR3 length: 11; D gene: NA; clone size: NA; J gene: TRBJ1-2
CDR3 protein: CAISDGPGSGEQYF; CDR3 DNA: TGTGCCATCAGTGACGGTCCGGGGTCGGGCGAGCAGTACTTC; V gene: TRBV10-3; CDR3 length: 14; D gene: NA; clone size: once; J gene: TRBJ2-7
CDR3 protein: CASRWGEGANVLTF; CDR3 DNA: TGTGCCAGCCGTTGGGGGGAAGGGGCCAACGTCCTGACTTTC; V gene: TRBV6-6; CDR3 length: 14; D gene: NA; clone size: NA; J gene: TRBJ2-6
CDR3 protein: CASSWTGPNTEAFF; CDR3 DNA: TGTGCCAGCAGCTGGACAGGGCCGAACACTGAAGCTTTCTTT; V gene: TRBV7-3; CDR3 length: 14; D gene: TRBD1; clone size: NA; J gene: TRBJ1-1
CDR3 protein: CASSLMGTGSYNEQFF; CDR3 DNA: TGTGCCAGCAGTTTGATGGGGACAGGGTCCTACAATGAGCAGTTCTTC; V gene: TRBV28; CDR3 length: 16; D gene: TRBD1; clone size: NA; J gene: TRBJ2-1
CDR3 protein: CASSVPGGNEQFF; CDR3 DNA: TGTGCCAGCAGCGTACCGGGAGGCAATGAGCAGTTCTTC; V gene: TRBV9; CDR3 length: 13; D gene: TRBD2; clone size: NA; J gene: TRBJ2-1
CDR3 protein: CATRSGASPSYEQYF; CDR3 DNA: TGTGCCACCCGTAGCGGGGCTTCTCCATCCTACGAGCAGTACTTC; V gene: TRBV7-9; CDR3 length: 15; D gene: TRBD2; clone size: NA; J gene: TRBJ2-7
CDR3 protein: CASSLDGGLKGDTGELFF; CDR3 DNA: TGTGCCAGCAGCTTAGACGGGGGGCTTAAGGGAGACACCGGGGAGCTGTTTTTT; V gene: TRBV11-3; CDR3 length: 18; D gene: NA; clone size: NA; J gene: TRBJ2-2
CDR3 protein: CASSLNSVEAVFNEQFF; CDR3 DNA: TGTGCCAGCAGCTTAAATTCTGTAGAAGCGGTTTTTAATGAGCAGTTCTTC; V gene: TRBV13; CDR3 length: 17; D gene: NA; clone size: NA; J gene: TRBJ2-1
CDR3 protein: CASSSPSDSTDTQYF; CDR3 DNA: TGTGCCAGCAGCTCCCCTAGCGACAGCACAGATACGCAGTATTTT; V gene: TRBV7-2; CDR3 length: 15; D gene: NA; clone size: NA; J gene: TRBJ2-3
CDR3 protein: CASSQGTTGTYEQYF; CDR3 DNA: TGCGCCAGCAGCCAAGGAACTACAGGAACTTACGAGCAGTACTTC; V gene: TRBV4-3; CDR3 length: 15; D gene: NA; clone size: NA; J gene: TRBJ2-7
CDR3 protein: CAAKVKAQDEQYF; CDR3 DNA: TGTGCCGCCAAGGTTAAGGCCCAAGACGAGCAGTACTTC; V gene: TRBV21-1; CDR3 length: 13; D gene: NA; clone size: once; J gene: TRBJ2-7
CDR3 protein: CASSLRGTGNTIYF; CDR3 DNA: TGTGCCAGCAGCTTGCGGGGAACTGGAAACACCATATATTTT; V gene: TRBV11-3; CDR3 length: 14; D gene: NA; clone size: NA; J gene: TRBJ1-3
CDR3 protein: CASSSGTVSSPLHF; CDR3 DNA: TGTGCCAGCAGTTCCGGGACGGTCTCCTCACCCCTCCACTTT; V gene: TRBV6-5; CDR3 length: 14; D gene: NA; clone size: once; J gene: TRBJ1-6
CDR3 protein: CASSRAGNTEAFF; CDR3 DNA: TGTGCCAGTAGTAGGGCGGGAAACACTGAAGCTTTCTTT; V gene: TRBV19; CDR3 length: 13; D gene: NA; clone size: NA; J gene: TRBJ1-1
CDR3 protein: CASRSDRSYEQYF; CDR3 DNA: TGCGCCAGCAGGAGCGACAGGAGCTACGAGCAGTACTTC; V gene: TRBV5-1; CDR3 length: 13; D gene: NA; clone size: NA; J gene: TRBJ2-7